This T cell receptor beta chain was found in a study of blood T cell repertoires in COVID-19. In the source study's methods: Amplified reference gene primers provided the basis for estimating nucleated cell counts. The data were produced by immunoSEQ multiplex PCR, yet TCRdb's version contains in-frame clones alone and is incomplete. D and trimming were read from the DNA, whereas the V and J calls and clone size are those reported in that table. The repertoire includes around 160,000 clones, over 80% of them detected once, and 10% to 15% sits in the top ten. The CDR3 consists of 14 residues. CDR1 and CDR2 from the germline V gene are SNHLY and FYNNEI. Trimming pared 3 bases from V and 2 bases from J, leaving 10 bases between.

The sequence was collected from a woman aged 60-75 years who had recovered from COVID-19. V and J are TRBV2 and TRBJ1-1; D is unclear. What was sequenced was PBMCs or T cells enriched from blood (not recorded which). The CDR3 sequence is CASSDGIFNTEAFF. As DNA, the CDR3 is TGTGCCAGCAGTGATGGCATCTTTAACACTGAAGCTTTCTTT.